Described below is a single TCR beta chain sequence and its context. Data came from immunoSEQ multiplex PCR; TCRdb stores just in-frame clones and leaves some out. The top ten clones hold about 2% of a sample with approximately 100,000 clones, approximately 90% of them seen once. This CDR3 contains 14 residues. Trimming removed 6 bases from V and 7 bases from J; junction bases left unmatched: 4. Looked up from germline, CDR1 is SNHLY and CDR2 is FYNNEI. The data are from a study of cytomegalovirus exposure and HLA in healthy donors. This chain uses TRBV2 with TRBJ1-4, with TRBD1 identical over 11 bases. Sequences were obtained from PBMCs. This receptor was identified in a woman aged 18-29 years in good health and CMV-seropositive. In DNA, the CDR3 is TGTGCCAGCAGAACCGGGACAGGGGGTGAAAAACTGTTTTTT. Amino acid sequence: CASRTGTGGEKLFF. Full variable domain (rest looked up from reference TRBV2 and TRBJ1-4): EPEVTQTPSHQVTQMGQEVILRCVPISNHLYFYWYRQILGQKVEFLVSFYNNEISEKSEIFDDQFSVERPDGSNFTLKIRSTKLEDSAMYFCASRTGTGGEKLFFGSGTQLSVL.